These T cell receptor beta chains were read from a single sample in a study of long-term antiretroviral therapy in people with HIV. The assay was immunoSEQ multiplex PCR, and TCRdb's table has in-frame clones only and misses some. This sample has some 16,000 clones, with 65% to 85% found just once. The starting material was unsorted PBMCs, obtained 0.1 years before starting antiretroviral therapy. The source of these receptors is a man aged 18 to 35 with HIV. CDR3s leave out the opening cysteine and the closing phenylalanine or tryptophan. A clone size is listed for some rows: how often the clone was seen (once, few, many), or a class if it is expanded.

abundance,j_gene,v_gene,CDR3aa
once,TRBJ2-7,TRBV6-1,ASSARQGGSEQY
.,TRBJ2-7,TRBV18,ASSPGRIGGEQY
.,TRBJ1-1,TRBV10-3,ATGTGGLNTEAF
few,TRBJ2-7,TRBV28,ASGTDYEQY
.,TRBJ2-7,TRBV11-2,ASSLPGTGSYEQY
.,TRBJ1-2,TRBV5-8,ASSLAGVAGPWWAGYT
medium-sized,TRBJ2-1,TRBV7-6,ASSLEQGSYNEQF
.,TRBJ1-2,TRBV5-4,ASSSGANYGYT
.,TRBJ1-4,TRBV27,ASSPIEDSYNEKLF
.,TRBJ1-6,TRBV5-4,ASSAPPEGGNSPLH
.,TRBJ1-2,TRBV2,ASSFRQGLNYGYT
.,TRBJ1-2,TRBV27,ASRHNTGGYGYT
.,TRBJ1-1,TRBV5-4,ASSLAVDTEAF
once,TRBJ2-2,TRBV11-2,ASSMTGWPGELF
.,TRBJ1-4,TRBV29-1,SALGRRSNEKLF
.,TRBJ1-1,TRBV6-5,ASSYSSGEGAF
.,TRBJ2-5,TRBV11-2,ASSWGQEQETQY
.,TRBJ1-5,TRBV7-2,ASSAGGGSNQPQH
.,TRBJ2-7,TRBV7-2,ASSLLGGAVNEQY
few,TRBJ2-7,TRBV28,ASGDGYEQY
.,TRBJ1-3,TRBV25-1,ASSPRANTIY
.,TRBJ2-6,TRBV4-2,ASSQDTGAPSGANVLT
.,TRBJ2-2,TRBV5-8,ASSLSGESTGELF
.,TRBJ2-1,TRBV14,ASSQALLAGGIYNEQF
.,TRBJ2-1,TRBV14,ASSQAGTGSSRNEQF
.,TRBJ2-5,TRBV6-5,ASSYLTGAATQY
.,TRBJ1-1,TRBV4-1,ASSPGWPWNTEAF
.,TRBJ2-4,TRBV5-1,ASSSDGGGKNIQY
.,TRBJ2-3,TRBV18,ASSRGHPGTTDTQY
.,TRBJ1-6,TRBV11-2,ASSSGTNNSPLH
few,TRBJ1-5,TRBV2,ASNYRGDQPQH
.,TRBJ2-7,TRBV4-1,ASSQVLGFQGEQY
.,TRBJ2-7,TRBV6-5,ASRGTAFYEQY
.,TRBJ2-5,TRBV6-5,ASSYGGGETQY
.,TRBJ2-5,TRBV7-6,ASSPKQGAIETQY
.,TRBJ2-7,TRBV28,ASNSPPGSPHEQY
.,TRBJ1-3,TRBV5-5,ASSSGDRGNTIY
.,TRBJ1-1,TRBV4-1,ASSFPGGPDTEAF
.,TRBJ2-1,TRBV5-1,ASSLVGGSYNEQF
.,TRBJ2-3,TRBV19,ASSMENTRTDTQY
.,TRBJ1-2,TRBV2,ASSKGGRGTDGYT
.,TRBJ1-3,TRBV9,ASSVDRSGTGNTIY
.,TRBJ1-3,TRBV6-5,ASTQPSGNTIY
.,TRBJ1-6,TRBV30,AWSGSSGGRSPLH
.,TRBJ2-7,TRBV27,ASRRILDTSYEQY
.,TRBJ2-7,TRBV4-2,ASSQDVSGYEQY
.,TRBJ1-3,TRBV28,ASTPGGNTIY
.,TRBJ1-2,TRBV6-9,ASSYGSGNGYT
.,TRBJ2-5,TRBV11-2,ASSKGLALH
.,TRBJ2-7,TRBV7-2,ASSLDTPEQY
.,TRBJ1-1,TRBV7-9,ASSLVLNTEAF
.,TRBJ1-1,TRBV9,ASTPDASGTEAF
few,TRBJ2-1,TRBV7-9,ASNSPQAYNEQF
.,TRBJ2-3,TRBV7-3,ASSSRQSPDTQY